A selection of T cell receptor beta chains follows, all from one sample in a study of blood T cell repertoires in COVID-19. TCRdb's table, derived via immunoSEQ multiplex PCR, lists solely in-frame clones and lacks some. The table lists about 270,000 clones, about 88% of them singletons. The sample taken for sequencing was peripheral blood. The receptor set was obtained from a human donor with COVID-19, enrolled during active disease. The donor label of this sample is uncertain. Both conserved end residues are trimmed from each CDR3. Fields, in order: CDR3 protein, V gene, J gene.

ASSFAGQGRLGSSSIGQF	TRBV11-3	TRBJ2-1
ASSSKPPLRGRNTEAF	TRBV27	TRBJ1-1
ASSSSSNQPQH	TRBV7-2	TRBJ1-5
ASSLGVAGGEF	TRBV7-2	TRBJ2-1
ASSLRLAGEETQY	TRBV5-1	TRBJ2-5
ASSQDWSGGTDTQY	TRBV4-3	TRBJ2-3
ASRGGSIYEQY	TRBV28	TRBJ2-7
ASSYGYAGARYNEQF	TRBV6-2/TRBV6-3	TRBJ2-1
ASSIWGIQGSTEAF	TRBV19	TRBJ1-1
SAGTVGYT	TRBV20-1	TRBJ1-2
AILSTGGGEKLF	TRBV6-6	TRBJ1-4
ASRELRNNQPQH	TRBV6-5	TRBJ1-5
ASSRGTGTYNEQF	TRBV7-2	TRBJ2-1
ASSPLAGGRVAGELF	TRBV27	TRBJ2-2
ASSDERSNTEAF	TRBV25-1	TRBJ1-1
ASSLTSGASDTQY	TRBV27	TRBJ2-3
ASSISMNTEAF	TRBV19	TRBJ1-1
ASERTSGRYNEQF	TRBV6-5	TRBJ2-1
ASSVRETYEQY	TRBV5-1	TRBJ2-7
ASSSGVVRDTQY	TRBV5-8	TRBJ2-3
ATSRDPQGGQETQY	TRBV15	TRBJ2-5
ASSPPDRSATDTQY	TRBV18	TRBJ2-3
ASSLSGGHSPLH	TRBV7-3	TRBJ1-6
ASSRWPGEPQH	TRBV5-1	TRBJ1-5
ATSRDQNSSPKNIQY	TRBV15	TRBJ2-4
ASSHGLATNEQF	TRBV10-3	TRBJ2-1
ASSFPLEAGSTGELF	TRBV6-2/TRBV6-3	TRBJ2-2
ASSLTRGAYEQY	TRBV28	TRBJ2-7
ASSSPGQGFYEQY	TRBV5-6	TRBJ2-7